The next 32 T cell receptor beta chains were all read from a single sample in a study of regulatory T cells in long-lasting Graves disease. According to the study, TCR beta libraries were built with iRepertoire HTBI primers and CDR3-region Arm-PCR. TCRdb re-derived calls from the multiplex PCR reads in MiXCR, one entry per CDR3 protein. The repertoire consists of 450,000 or so distinct CDR3 sequences, with 22% occurring once and the leading ten covering about an eighth. The time point is: persistent/refractory GD, antithyroid drugs over 5 years with positive TRAb. Researchers made the TCR library from RNA that was extracted from PBMCs. The sample in question was peripheral blood mononuclear cells (PBMCs), obtained when the disease was refractory, from a patient treated with antithyroid drugs. The receptors shown here come from a female donor with Graves disease.

This clonotype occurred many times. This chain uses TRBV28 with TRBJ2-7, with 8 bases that match TRBD1. The length of the CDR3 is 15 residues. From germline, CDR1 is MDHEN and CDR2 SYDVKM. V shed 4 bases and J 7 bases; nucleotides not matched to a gene: 12. The DNA of the CDR3 is TGTGCCAGCAGTTCTCCGGGACAGGATGCTACTGAGCAGTACTTC. Protein product: CASSSPGQDATEQYF.

This clonotype has a count of ten or more. The chain carries TRBV3-1 and TRBJ1-6; no clear D gene. The V end was cut by 0 bases, the J end by 10 bases, with 7 bases between. The CDR3 spans 13 residues. Germline V lookup: CDR1 LGHDT, CDR2 YNNKEL (reference sequence). In DNA form, the CDR3 reads TGTGCCAGCAGCCAAGACAGTAGCTCACCCCTCCACTTT. This encodes CASSQDSSSPLHF.

This clonotype has only a few counts. V and J are TRBV11-2 and TRBJ2-7; D ambiguous. Trimming cost V 5 bases and J 1 base, with 15 bases left between them. This CDR3 is built from 15 residues. Per the germline V gene, CDR1 is SGHAT and CDR2 is FQNNGV. The CDR3, as DNA: TGTGCCAGCAGCCATCTGAAGGGTTCGTCCTACGAGCAGTACTTC. It specifies CASSHLKGSSYEQYF.

In regard to this clonotype: A junction boundary mismatches the germline segment, possibly from a read error. The chain employs TRBV19 and TRBJ2-2; a possible D gene is TRBD2 (6 bases). The CDR3 runs to 18 residues. Germline V gene data show CDR1 as LNHDA and CDR2 as SQIVND (reference sequence). The CDR3 DNA is TGTGCCAGTAGTCCAATACCCGGGGCGGGCGCGAACACCGGGGGGCTGTTTTTT. This codes for CASSPIPGAGANTGGLFF.

This clonotype was observed at least ten times. The rearrangement links TRBV12-3 or TRBV12-4 to TRBJ2-5; D is ambiguous. The CDR3 length is 13 residues. The V end lost 3 bases, the J end lost 2 bases, and 7 bases lay between the germline ends. In DNA form, the CDR3 reads TGTGCCAGCAGTTTTGCGGTACAAGAGACCCAGTACTTC. As protein: CASSFAVQETQYF.

This clonotype has only a few counts. This chain connects TRBV19 to TRBJ1-4; 8 bases map to TRBD1. Trimming removed 11 bases from V and 2 bases from J; junction bases left unmatched: 10. This CDR3 has 15 amino acids. Germline values: CDR1 LNHDA, CDR2 SQIVND (reference sequence). CDR3 sequence: CAGDQGAVTNEKLFF. The CDR3 DNA reads TGTGCCGGTGATCAGGGGGCGGTCACTAATGAAAAACTGTTTTTT.

This clonotype was seen ten or more times. This rearrangement joins TRBV27 to TRBJ1-6; no reliable D call. The CDR3 length is 17 residues. Trimming took 2 bases from V and 0 from J, leaving 11 bases between them. Germline V gene data show CDR1 as MNHEY and CDR2 as SMNVEV (reference sequence). For the CDR3, the DNA is TGTGCCAGCAGTTTAGACCTTTTGAGCTCCTATAATTCACCCCTCCACTTT. Translating gives CASSLDLLSSYNSPLHF.

This clonotype was counted at least ten times. CDR3 in amino acids: CASSPEGQGVTYEQYF. The CDR3 DNA is TGTGCCAGCAGCCCAGAGGGACAGGGGGTCACCTACGAGCAGTACTTC. The chain recombines TRBV6-1 with TRBJ2-7, with TRBD1 matching 11 bases. The V segment lost 6 bases and the J segment 2 bases; nucleotides outside the gene matches: 9. The CDR3 contains 16 residues. Germline-derived CDR1 and CDR2 are MNHNS and SASEGT.

The CDR3 loop is CASSSTGPNEQYF. DNA for the CDR3: TGTGCCAGTAGCTCGACAGGTCCCAACGAGCAGTACTTC. The chain carries TRBV19 and TRBJ2-7, with D maybe TRBD1 (6 bases). This CDR3 contains 13 residues. CDR1 is LNHDA, CDR2 SQIVND, per germline (reference sequence). V was cut by 6 bases and J by 5 bases, with 14 bases left in between.

In this sample, this clonotype turned up a few times. V usage is TRBV7-9 and J usage is TRBJ1-4; D not resolved. CDR3 length: 11 amino acids. V was trimmed by 6 bases and J by 12 bases, leaving 11 bases between them. In germline, CDR1 is SEHNR, CDR2 FQNEAQ (reference sequence). CDR3 bases: TGTGCCAGCAGTAGGGCCACCGAACTGTTTTTT. It yields the protein CASSRATELFF.

This clonotype was counted many times. The rearrangement uses TRBV24-1 and TRBJ1-1, with unresolved D. The CDR3 totals 16 residues. With 0 bases removed from V and 6 bases from J, the gap between germline ends came to 16 bases. Per the germline V gene, CDR1 is KGHDR and CDR2 is SFDVKD. The CDR3 reads CATSDLGLGSEAEAFF. The CDR3 bases are TGTGCCACCAGTGATTTGGGGTTGGGGTCGGAGGCTGAAGCTTTCTTT.

The V call is TRBV12-3 or TRBV12-4, the J call TRBJ1-5; D remains unclear. This CDR3 comprises 15 residues. V lost 5 bases to trimming and J lost 2 bases, with 13 bases between them. CDR3 sequence (DNA): TGTGCCAGCAGTATAGGAGGCGGGGGCAATCAGCCCCAGCATTTT. This encodes CASSIGGGGNQPQHF.

The chain combines TRBV6-5 with TRBJ1-5; D is uncertain. Trimming shortened V by 2 bases and J by 5 bases, and 10 bases separated the two germline ends. The CDR3 has 14 amino acids. Germline V gene sequence: CDR1 MNHEY, CDR2 SVGAGI. This CDR3 is CASSYDVSHQPQHF. The CDR3 bases are TGTGCCAGCAGTTACGATGTCTCCCATCAGCCCCAGCATTTT.

This clonotype was seen at least ten times. The chain carries TRBV7-2 and TRBJ2-5; a possible D gene is TRBD2 (7 bases). The germline gives CDR1 SGHTA, CDR2 FQGNSA. V lost 2 bases, J lost 3 bases, and 13 bases lay in between. The CDR3 totals 15 residues. CDR3 protein: CASSLWGGREETQYF. CDR3 in DNA: TGTGCCAGCAGCTTATGGGGGGGCAGAGAAGAGACCCAGTACTTC.

The V gene is TRBV5-5, the J gene TRBJ2-5, with 11 bases aligning to TRBD2. The CDR3 runs 15 residues. CDR1 is SGHKS, CDR2 YYEKEE, per germline (reference sequence). The V gene end was trimmed by 2 bases and the J gene end by 5 bases; junction bases not matched to a gene: 5. Here the CDR3 reads CASSFISGGGETQYF. The CDR3 DNA follows: TGTGCCAGCAGCTTTATTAGCGGGGGGGGGGAGACCCAGTACTTC.

This chain uses TRBV20-1 with TRBJ1-1; D is uncertain. The CDR3 runs 14 residues. From germline, CDR1 is DFQATT and CDR2 SNEGSKA (reference sequence). Trimming removed 7 bases at V and 1 base at J, with 16 bases between. The DNA of the CDR3 is TGCAGTGTTCCCCCTGGGGTGAGGAACACTGAAGCTTTCTTT. Encoded protein: CSVPPGVRNTEAFF.

This clonotype was recorded at least ten times. The chain links TRBV2 to TRBJ1-1; TRBD1 matches at 9 bases. The V gene end was trimmed by 6 bases and the J gene end by 0 bases; junction bases not matched to a gene: 5. Germline assignment: CDR1 SNHLY and CDR2 FYNNEI. The CDR3 extends over 15 amino acids. CDR3 DNA: TGTGCCAGCAGCGCCGGGACAGGGATGAACACTGAAGCTTTCTTT. Translation gives CASSAGTGMNTEAFF.

This clonotype was observed at least ten times. V and J are TRBV2 and TRBJ1-6; D ambiguous. Germline V gives CDR1 SNHLY, CDR2 FYNNEI. V was clipped by 7 bases and J by 0 bases, with 10 bases between them. CDR3 length equals 15 residues. The CDR3 coding sequence is TGTGCCAGCAAATCCAGTAGCTCCTATAATTCACCCCTCCACTTT. Its translation: CASKSSSSYNSPLHF.

The chain couples TRBV7-2 to TRBJ1-1; 10 bases line up with TRBD1. This CDR3 comprises 17 residues. Trimming took 1 base from V and 0 from J; bases not matched to a gene: 5. Germline V CDR1 and CDR2: SGHTA, FQGNSA. In DNA form, the CDR3 reads TGTGCCAGCAGCTTAGTGGGGACAGGGGCCATGAACACTGAAGCTTTCTTT. Its translation is CASSLVGTGAMNTEAFF.

V gene TRBV30 combines with J gene TRBJ1-1, with D maybe TRBD1 (6 bases). From germline, CDR1 is GTSNPN and CDR2 SVGIG (reference sequence). CDR3 size: 13 residues. Trimming shortened V by 4 bases and J by 3 bases, and 12 bases separated the two germline ends. CDR3 in amino acids: CAWIRGAYTEAFF. The CDR3 DNA sequence: TGTGCCTGGATCCGGGGGGCGTACACTGAAGCTTTCTTT. The whole variable domain, remainder taken from reference TRBV30 and TRBJ1-1, is SQTIHQWPATLVQPVGSPLSLECTVEGTSNPNLYWYRQAAGRGLQLLFYSVGIGQISSEVPQNLSASRPQDRQFILSSKKLLLSDSGFYLCAWIRGAYTEAFFGQGTRLTVV.

There are many counts of this clonotype. This chain uses TRBV28 with TRBJ1-4, with TRBD1 identical over 7 bases. The V gene end was trimmed by 5 bases and the J gene end by 7 bases; junction bases not matched to a gene: 4. Germline lookup yields CDR1 MDHEN and CDR2 SYDVKM. CDR3 length equals 13 residues. The chain's CDR3 is CASSPDRAEKLFF. The CDR3 DNA reads TGTGCCAGCAGTCCCGACAGGGCTGAAAAACTGTTTTTT.

The rearrangement uses TRBV6-9 and TRBJ1-2, with a possible D match to TRBD1 (5 bases). The CDR3 is 14 amino acids. Germline lookup yields CDR1 MNHGY and CDR2 SVAAGI. Trimming cost V 3 bases and J 0 bases, with 8 bases left between them. The CDR3 is CASSYTGANYGYTF. The CDR3, as DNA: TGTGCCAGCAGTTACACGGGGGCTAACTATGGCTACACCTTC.

This clonotype was observed a handful of times. The genes are TRBV7-3 and TRBJ2-7, with D tentatively TRBD2 (6 bases). V was cut by 5 bases and J by 0 bases, with 11 bases left in between. The CDR3 is 14 residues long. CDR1 and CDR2 from the germline V gene are SGHTA and FQGTGA. This CDR3 is CASSPWGDSYEQYF. In DNA form, the CDR3 reads TGTGCCAGCAGCCCCTGGGGGGACTCCTACGAGCAGTACTTC. The variable domain in full, completed from reference TRBV7-3 and TRBJ2-7, reads GAGVSQTPSNKVTEKGKYVELRCDPISGHTALYWYRQSLGQGPEFLIYFQGTGAADDSGLPNDRFFAVRPEGSVSTLKIQRTERGDSAVYLCASSPWGDSYEQYFGPGTRLTVT.

J is TRBJ1-1 and V is TRBV7-2, with TRBD1 identical over 7 bases. V lost 5 bases and J lost 4; bases outside the gene matches: 7. This CDR3 region has 14 residues. Germline V gene sequence: CDR1 SGHTA, CDR2 FQGNSA. DNA for the CDR3: TGTGCCAGCAGCCCGCAACAGGGGTTCACTGAAGCTTTCTTT. It encodes CASSPQQGFTEAFF.

The chain recombines TRBV5-4 with TRBJ1-5; 8 nucleotides agree with TRBD1. The V gene's germline CDR1 is SGHNT and CDR2 YYREEE (reference sequence). V lost 4 bases to trimming and J lost 2 bases; unmatched junction nucleotides: 2. The CDR3 covers 14 residues. The CDR3 reads CASSKDRGNQPQHF. The CDR3 DNA follows: TGTGCCAGCAGCAAGGACAGGGGCAATCAGCCCCAGCATTTT. Drawing the rest from reference TRBV5-4 and TRBJ1-5, the complete variable domain is ETGVTQSPTHLIKTRGQQVTLRCSSQSGHNTVSWYQQALGQGPQFIFQYYREEENGRGNFPPRFSGLQFPNYSSELNVNALELDDSALYLCASSKDRGNQPQHFGDGTRLSIL.

There are many counts of this clonotype. The CDR3 DNA reads as TGCAGTGTCGGGGGAGAAGCTTTCTTT. As protein: CSVGGEAFF. The genes are TRBV20-1 and TRBJ1-1; D may be TRBD1 (5 bases). From germline, CDR1 is DFQATT and CDR2 SNEGSKA (reference sequence). The CDR3 runs to 9 residues. Trimming took 7 bases from V and 8 from J, leaving 8 bases between them.

The chain links TRBV30 to TRBJ2-7; 7 nucleotides align to TRBD2. V shed 0 bases and J 6 bases; nucleotides not matched to a gene: 8. Germline CDR1 is GTSNPN and CDR2 is SVGIG (reference sequence). This CDR3 spans 14 amino acids. CDR3: CAWSVGTNLPEQYF. For the CDR3, the DNA is TGTGCCTGGAGTGTAGGGACTAATCTCCCCGAGCAGTACTTC.

This sequence joins TRBV5-1 and TRBJ1-6, with D possibly being TRBD1 (6 bases). Germline CDR1 and CDR2: SGHRS and YFSETQ. The V gene lost 4 bases and the J gene lost 8 bases, with 16 bases spanning the gap. The CDR3 has 15 amino acids. In DNA, the CDR3 is TGCGCCAGCAGCCCTGGGGTACAGGGTGATTCACCCCTCCACTTT. This codes for CASSPGVQGDSPLHF.

The J gene is TRBJ1-4, the V gene TRBV6-1; weak D call: TRBD1 (5 bases). The length of the CDR3 is 14 residues. Trimming stripped 6 bases from V and 5 bases from J, with 13 bases between. Germline CDR1 MNHNS, CDR2 SASEGT. The DNA of the CDR3 is TGTGCCAGCAGGCAGGGTCACCAGAATGAAAAACTGTTTTTT. It is translated as CASRQGHQNEKLFF.

This chain connects TRBV5-1 to TRBJ1-1, with a possible D match to TRBD1 (5 bases). From germline, CDR1 is SGHRS and CDR2 YFSETQ. This CDR3 has 13 amino acids. V shed 2 bases and J shed 7 bases, with 12 bases lying between them. CDR3 sequence (DNA): TGCGCCAGCAGCTTCTCCGGGACGGGTGAAGCTTTCTTT. It codes for CASSFSGTGEAFF. The entire variable domain, with the rest obtained from reference TRBV5-1 and TRBJ1-1, is as follows: KAGVTQTPRYLIKTRGQQVTLSCSPISGHRSVSWYQQTPGQGLQFLFEYFSETQRNKGNFPGRFSGRQFSNSRSEMNVSTLELGDSALYLCASSFSGTGEAFFGQGTRLTVV.

As to this clonotype: This is likely a read error, given that the CDR3 carries no conserved phenylalanine or tryptophan at its end. This sequence joins TRBV18 and TRBJ2-7; D unclear. Trimming stripped 2 bases from V and 1 base from J, with 3 bases between. CDR3 length equals 12 residues. Germline V lookup: CDR1 KGHSH, CDR2 LQKENI. The CDR3 region is CASSPLSYEQYL. CDR3 DNA sequence: TGTGCCAGCTCACCATTATCCTACGAGCAGTACCTC.

Many counts were recorded for this clonotype. The gene calls are TRBV2 and TRBJ1-2; TRBD1 agrees at 7 bases. The V gene's germline CDR1 is SNHLY and CDR2 FYNNEI. The J segment lost 6 bases and the V segment lost 7 bases, leaving 8 bases of the junction unmatched. CDR3 length equals 13 residues. For the CDR3, the DNA is TGTGCCAGCAATAGACACAGGGGCGATGGCTACACCTTC. Its protein is CASNRHRGDGYTF.